This T cell receptor beta chain was documented in a study of T cells in Graves' hyperthyroidism and ophthalmopathy. Amplified TCR beta CDR3 regions derived from RNA transcripts. HTBI primers were used for first-round RT-PCR of the TCR CDR3. TCRdb processed the multiplex PCR reads anew with MiXCR; each CDR3 protein has one entry. Among hundreds of thousands of distinct CDR3 sequences listed, around 14% were seen once. CDR1 and CDR2 from the germline V gene are LNHDA and SQIVND (reference sequence). This CDR3 has 13 amino acids. V lost 2 bases and J lost 0, with 4 bases in between. The source is a woman younger than 35 with Graves' hyperthyroidism. The specimen sequenced was blood. J is TRBJ1-2 and V is TRBV19; D uncertain. The CDR3 protein is CASSISPNYGYTF. CDR3 nucleotides: TGTGCCAGTAGTATATCCCCTAACTATGGCTACACCTTC.